These T cell receptor beta chains were read from a single sample in a study of T cell clones after liver transplantation. Sequenced by immunoSEQ multiplex PCR; TCRdb stores in-frame clones only, minus some. The sample has tens of thousands of clones, around 85% seen once; the top ten hold roughly 8%. This sample comprised CD4+ T cells from blood, obtained before liver transplant. Receptors were obtained from a human donor who received a liver transplant. CDR3s include the opening cysteine and the closing phenylalanine or tryptophan. The order of the fields is V gene, clone size, J gene, D gene, CDR3 protein, CDR3 DNA. The D gene is left open where the match is weak. The size entry is marked missing in some rows and otherwise reads once, few, many or a size class.

TRBV19	.	TRBJ2-7	.	CASTTGTDASYEQYF	TGTGCCAGTACCACAGGGACGGACGCCTCCTACGAGCAGTACTTC
TRBV2	.	TRBJ2-1	TRBD1	CATQRDRDNEQFF	TGTGCCACCCAACGGGACAGGGACAATGAGCAGTTCTTC
TRBV6-1	once	TRBJ1-1	.	CASTGLSNTEAFF	TGTGCCAGCACAGGGCTGTCGAACACTGAAGCTTTCTTT
TRBV18	.	TRBJ1-3	.	CASSPRASPGNTIYF	TGTGCCAGCTCACCACGGGCCTCCCCTGGAAACACCATATATTTT
TRBV5-6	.	TRBJ1-2	.	CASSLGSDSYGYTF	TGTGCCAGCAGCTTGGGGAGTGACAGCTATGGCTACACCTTC
TRBV5-1	once	TRBJ1-1	.	CASSVTGNTEAFF	TGCGCCAGCAGCGTAACCGGGAACACTGAAGCTTTCTTT
TRBV7-8	once	TRBJ1-2	.	CASSRTSQVGYTF	TGTGCCAGCAGCCGGACGTCCCAGGTGGGCTACACCTTC
TRBV7-2	.	TRBJ2-5	TRBD2	CASSLISGDVGTQYF	TGTGCCAGCAGCTTAATTAGCGGGGATGTTGGGACCCAGTACTTC
TRBV5-6	.	TRBJ2-7	.	CASSLLGTQRNEQYF	TGTGCCAGCAGCTTGCTAGGGACGCAGCGCAACGAGCAGTACTTC
TRBV5-6	few	TRBJ1-1	.	CASSQEGVQSKAFF	TGTGCCAGCAGCCAAGAGGGTGTTCAGAGTAAAGCTTTCTTT
TRBV19	.	TRBJ2-6	.	CASSMAARVPGANVLTF	TGTGCCAGTAGTATGGCGGCCAGGGTCCCTGGGGCCAACGTCCTGACTTTC
TRBV19	.	TRBJ2-4	TRBD1	CASTTTGAPAKNIQYF	TGTGCCAGCACCACCACAGGGGCCCCAGCCAAAAACATTCAGTACTTC
TRBV7-2	.	TRBJ1-6	.	CASSLDRRPSYNSPLHF	TGTGCCAGCAGCTTAGACAGGAGACCCTCCTATAATTCACCCCTCCACTTT
TRBV6-1	.	TRBJ1-2	.	CASLFGGWGYTF	TGTGCCAGCCTCTTCGGAGGGTGGGGCTACACCTTC
TRBV19	.	TRBJ1-4	.	CASSILRGTNEKLFF	TGTGCCAGTAGTATTCTCAGAGGGACTAATGAAAAACTGTTTTTT
TRBV29-1	.	TRBJ2-1	TRBD2	CSVEARGGNEQFF	TGCAGCGTTGAAGCTAGGGGAGGGAATGAGCAGTTCTTC
TRBV11-1	.	TRBJ2-1	.	CASSPTRYNEQFF	TGTGCCAGCAGTCCGACTCGCTACAATGAGCAGTTCTTC
TRBV5-1	once	TRBJ1-5	.	CASSIGGVHNQPQHF	TGCGCCAGCAGCATCGGAGGGGTGCACAATCAGCCCCAGCATTTT
TRBV6-1	few	TRBJ1-2	.	CASSVDVGITPF	TGTGCCAGCAGTGTCGACGTCGGCATCACGCCCTTC
TRBV29-1	.	TRBJ2-1	.	CSGRINNEQFF	TGCAGCGGGAGGATAAACAATGAGCAGTTCTTC
TRBV5-4	.	TRBJ1-6	TRBD1	CASSLWQGGGSPLHF	TGTGCCAGCAGCTTGTGGCAGGGGGGTGGTTCACCCCTCCACTTT
TRBV29-1	.	TRBJ2-7	.	CSVEGDKTYEQYF	TGCAGCGTTGAAGGCGACAAGACCTACGAGCAGTACTTC
TRBV10-3	.	TRBJ1-1	.	CAIRVTGNTEAFF	TGTGCCATCAGAGTCACAGGGAACACTGAAGCTTTCTTT
TRBV5-6	.	TRBJ1-2	.	CASSLEGGGDGYTF	TGTGCCAGCAGCTTAGAGGGAGGGGGAGATGGCTACACCTTC
TRBV4-1	.	TRBJ2-7	TRBD1	CASSRRPEDRGLSYEQYF	TGCGCCAGCAGCCGGAGACCAGAGGACAGGGGCCTATCCTACGAGCAGTACTTC
TRBV5-1	.	TRBJ2-7	TRBD2	CASSSPGSGSLYEQYF	TGCGCCAGCAGCTCCCCCGGGAGCGGGAGTCTCTACGAGCAGTACTTC
TRBV7-2	.	TRBJ1-4	TRBD1	CASSLAGTGGEKLFF	TGTGCCAGCAGCTTAGCTGGGACAGGGGGCGAAAAACTGTTTTTT
TRBV27	.	TRBJ2-3	TRBD2	CASSLSAAGGTSTDTQYF	TGTGCCAGCAGTTTATCGGCCGCGGGGGGGACTAGCACAGATACGCAGTATTTT
TRBV9	few	TRBJ1-2	.	CASSVDGQNYGYTF	TGTGCCAGCAGCGTAGATGGGCAGAACTATGGCTACACCTTC
TRBV7-6	.	TRBJ2-7	.	CASSLEDATYEQYF	TGTGCCAGCAGCTTAGAGGACGCAACCTACGAGCAGTACTTC
TRBV7-2	.	TRBJ2-2	TRBD1	CASSRTTTGDGELFF	TGTGCCAGCAGCCGAACCACTACAGGGGACGGGGAGCTGTTTTTT
TRBV5-4	.	TRBJ2-5	.	CASRPMGAGLKTQYF	TGTGCCAGCAGACCCATGGGGGCCGGTTTAAAGACCCAGTACTTC
TRBV6-5	.	TRBJ2-2	.	CASSPSNRGGELFF	TGTGCCAGCAGTCCCTCGAATAGAGGCGGGGAGCTGTTTTTT
TRBV11-1	.	TRBJ2-2	.	CASSLAGLNTGELFF	TGTGCCAGCAGCTTAGCGGGGTTGAACACCGGGGAGCTGTTTTTT
TRBV6-5	.	TRBJ2-7	.	CASHRVPYEQYF	TGTGCCAGCCACAGGGTCCCCTACGAGCAGTACTTC
TRBV5-1	.	TRBJ1-3	.	CASTAGGGSGNTIYF	TGCGCCAGCACCGCGGGGGGTGGCTCTGGAAACACCATATATTTT
TRBV5-6	.	TRBJ1-2	TRBD1	CASSRDRDYGYTF	TGTGCCAGCAGCCGGGACAGGGACTATGGCTACACCTTC
TRBV4-1	.	TRBJ2-7	TRBD1	CASSQDLIGQGLNEQYF	TGCGCCAGCAGCCAAGATCTTATAGGACAGGGGTTGAACGAGCAGTACTTC
TRBV2	.	TRBJ1-1	.	CASSMGTEAFF	TGTGCCAGCAGTATGGGTACTGAAGCTTTCTTT
TRBV5-4	.	TRBJ2-5	.	CASSLDPGPKETQYF	TGTGCCAGCAGCTTGGATCCCGGGCCTAAAGAGACCCAGTACTTC
TRBV28	.	TRBJ1-2	.	CASSFYSGDGYTF	TGTGCCAGCAGTTTTTATTCAGGGGACGGCTACACCTTC
TRBV6-5	.	TRBJ2-7	.	CASSYRDRGYEQYF	TGTGCCAGCAGTTACAGGGACCGAGGGTACGAGCAGTACTTC
TRBV11-2	few	TRBJ2-2	.	CASSHRASTNTGELFF	TGTGCCAGCAGCCACCGGGCCTCTACGAACACCGGGGAGCTGTTTTTT
TRBV2	.	TRBJ1-3	.	CASTRQISGNTIYF	TGTGCCAGCACGAGACAGATCTCTGGAAACACCATATATTTT
TRBV27	.	TRBJ2-6	.	CASRTQRASGANVLTF	TGTGCCAGCAGGACACAGAGAGCCTCTGGGGCCAACGTCCTGACTTTC